What follows describes a single TCR beta chain. Its specificity is unknown. Trimming stripped 3 bases from V and 6 bases from J, with 11 bases between. The CDR3 spans 13 residues. Germline V gene lookup returns CDR1 SEHNR and CDR2 FQNEAQ (reference sequence). This record comes from a study of OX40 agonist ivuxolimab in advanced cancers. Turning to the study itself: Ivuxolimab, which patients received intravenously every 2 weeks, was dosed at 0.01 to 10 mg/kg. Three dose-escalation patients had partial responses: one with hepatocellular carcinoma and two with cutaneous melanoma.

Only in-frame clones appear in the TCRdb table, and some are missing; sequencing was by immunoSEQ multiplex PCR. The sample lists approximately 54,000 clones; under 95% were seen once. Study-wide results and limits: At 0.1 to 3.0 mg/kg and by week 6, CD4+ and CD8+ T cells in the blood had expanded clonally. Among some nonresponders, normalized T-cell clonal expansion was also low.

This sequence was found in an adult with an advanced solid tumor such as melanoma, head and neck, liver or kidney cancer. This chain uses TRBV7-9 with TRBJ1-1; TRBD1 is a possible D gene (5 bases). The sample consisted of CD4+ or CD8+ T cells sorted from blood, taken in a trial of the OX40 agonist ivuxolimab. This CDR3 is CASSFGGTAEAFF. CDR3 nucleotides: TGTGCCAGCAGCTTTGGAGGGACCGCTGAAGCTTTCTTT. The whole variable domain, filled in from reference TRBV7-9 and TRBJ1-1, reads DTGVSQNPRHKITKRGQNVTFRCDPISEHNRLYWYRQTLGQGPEFLTYFQNEAQLEKSRLLSDRFSAERPKGSFSTLEIQRTEQGDSAMYLCASSFGGTAEAFFGQGTRLTVV.